This T cell receptor beta chain was obtained from a study of blood T cells in healthy people across ages. A second roughly 6 to 11 cycle PCR used barcoded and J-beta primers. MiXCR, applied by TCRdb to the 5' RACE reads, yields one record per CDR3 protein. The repertoire holds around 990,000 distinct CDR3 sequences, with about two fifths as singletons. Germline V gene lookup returns CDR1 MNHEY and CDR2 SVGAGI. Trimming took 5 bases from V and 4 from J, leaving 11 bases between them. This CDR3 is built from 13 residues. The chain has TRBV6-5 and TRBJ1-1; no definite D call. This TCR derives from a man younger than 35 in good health. Input material: blood. The CDR3 region has the DNA TGTGCCAGCAGTACCTGGGTGGGCACTGAAGCTTTCTTT. This translates into CASSTWVGTEAFF.